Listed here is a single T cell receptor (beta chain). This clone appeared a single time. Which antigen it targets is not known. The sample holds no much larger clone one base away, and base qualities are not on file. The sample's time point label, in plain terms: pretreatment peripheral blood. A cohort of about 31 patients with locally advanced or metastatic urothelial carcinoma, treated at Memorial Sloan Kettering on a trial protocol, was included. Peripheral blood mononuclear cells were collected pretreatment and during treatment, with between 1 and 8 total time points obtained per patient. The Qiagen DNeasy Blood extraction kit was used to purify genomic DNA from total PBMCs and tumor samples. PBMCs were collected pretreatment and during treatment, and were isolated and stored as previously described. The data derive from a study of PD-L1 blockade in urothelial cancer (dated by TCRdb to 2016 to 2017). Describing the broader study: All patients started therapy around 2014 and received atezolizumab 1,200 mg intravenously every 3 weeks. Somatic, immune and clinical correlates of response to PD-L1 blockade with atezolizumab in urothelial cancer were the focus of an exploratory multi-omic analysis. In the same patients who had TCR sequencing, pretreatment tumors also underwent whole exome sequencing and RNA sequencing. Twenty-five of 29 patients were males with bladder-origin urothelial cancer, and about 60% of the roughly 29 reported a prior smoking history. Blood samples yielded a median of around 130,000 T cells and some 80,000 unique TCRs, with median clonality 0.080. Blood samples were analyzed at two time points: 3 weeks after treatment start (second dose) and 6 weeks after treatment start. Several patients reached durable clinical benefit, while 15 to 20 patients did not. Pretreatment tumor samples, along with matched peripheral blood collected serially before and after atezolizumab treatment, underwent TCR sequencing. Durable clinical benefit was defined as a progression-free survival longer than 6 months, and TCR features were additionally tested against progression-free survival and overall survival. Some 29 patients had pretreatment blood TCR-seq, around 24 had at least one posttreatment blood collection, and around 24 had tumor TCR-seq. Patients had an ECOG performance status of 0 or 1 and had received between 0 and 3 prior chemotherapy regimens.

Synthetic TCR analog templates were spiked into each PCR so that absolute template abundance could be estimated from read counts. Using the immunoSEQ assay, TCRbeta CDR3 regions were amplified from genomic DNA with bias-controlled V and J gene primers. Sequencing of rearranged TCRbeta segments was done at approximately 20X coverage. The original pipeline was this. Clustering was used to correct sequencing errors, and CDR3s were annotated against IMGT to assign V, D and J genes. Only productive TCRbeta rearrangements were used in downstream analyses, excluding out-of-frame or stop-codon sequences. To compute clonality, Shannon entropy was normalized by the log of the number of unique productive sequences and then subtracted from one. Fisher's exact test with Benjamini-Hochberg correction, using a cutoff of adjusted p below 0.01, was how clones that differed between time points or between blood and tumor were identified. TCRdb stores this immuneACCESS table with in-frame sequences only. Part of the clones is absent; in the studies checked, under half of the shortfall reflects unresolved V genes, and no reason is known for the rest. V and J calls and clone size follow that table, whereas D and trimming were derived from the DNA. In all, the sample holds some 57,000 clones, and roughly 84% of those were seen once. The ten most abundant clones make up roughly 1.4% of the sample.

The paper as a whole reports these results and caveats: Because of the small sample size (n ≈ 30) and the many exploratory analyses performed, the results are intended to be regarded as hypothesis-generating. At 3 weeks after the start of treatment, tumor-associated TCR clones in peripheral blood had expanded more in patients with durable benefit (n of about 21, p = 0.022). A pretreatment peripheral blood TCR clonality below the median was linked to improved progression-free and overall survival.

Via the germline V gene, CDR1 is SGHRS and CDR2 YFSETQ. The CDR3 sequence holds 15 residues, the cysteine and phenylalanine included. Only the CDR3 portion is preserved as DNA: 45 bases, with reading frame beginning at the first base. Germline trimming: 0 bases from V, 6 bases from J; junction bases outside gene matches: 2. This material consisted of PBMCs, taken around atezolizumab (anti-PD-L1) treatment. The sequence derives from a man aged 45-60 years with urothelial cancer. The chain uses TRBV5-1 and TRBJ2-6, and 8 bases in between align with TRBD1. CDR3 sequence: CASSLAQGVANVLTF. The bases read TGCGCCAGCAGCTTGGCACAGGGGGTGGCCAACGTCCTGACTTTC.